This T cell receptor (beta chain) was observed in a study of T-cell reconstitution after alpha-beta-depleted transplantation in children. Unique molecular identifiers were used to barcode this TCRbeta library. MiXCR, applied by TCRdb to the PCR reads, yields one record per CDR3 protein. This sample has some 450,000 distinct CDR3 sequences, with 43% found just once. Germline V lookup: CDR1 DFQATT, CDR2 SNEGSKA (reference sequence). J lost 9 bases, V lost 6 bases, and 14 bases had no gene match. The CDR3 sequence is 14 residues long. This clonotype is a singleton in its sample. This chain connects TRBV20-1 to TRBJ1-5; 7 positions agree with TRBD1. The source material was PBMCs, sampled before TCRalphabeta/CD19-depleted stem cell transplant. This receptor was identified in a girl aged 2 to 9 with aplastic anemia, due to receive a stem cell transplant. CDR3: CSARKGQMQGPQHF. The CDR3 DNA follows: TGCAGTGCCCGAAAGGGACAGATGCAAGGGCCCCAGCATTTT.